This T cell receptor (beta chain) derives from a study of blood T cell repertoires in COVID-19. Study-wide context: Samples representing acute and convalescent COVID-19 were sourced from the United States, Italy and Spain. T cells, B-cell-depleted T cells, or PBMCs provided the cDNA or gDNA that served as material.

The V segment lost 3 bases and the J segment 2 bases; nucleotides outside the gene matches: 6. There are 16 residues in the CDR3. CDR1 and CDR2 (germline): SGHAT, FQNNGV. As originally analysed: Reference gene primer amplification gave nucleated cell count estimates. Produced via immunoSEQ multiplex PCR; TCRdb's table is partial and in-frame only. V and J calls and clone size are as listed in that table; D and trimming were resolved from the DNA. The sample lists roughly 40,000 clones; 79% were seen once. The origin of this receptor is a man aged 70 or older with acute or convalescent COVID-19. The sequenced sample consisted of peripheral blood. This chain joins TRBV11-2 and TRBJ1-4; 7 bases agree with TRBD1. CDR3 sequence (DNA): TGTGCCAGCAGCTTGGAGACAGGGCTTACTAATGAAAAACTGTTTTTT. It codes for CASSLETGLTNEKLFF.